A few counts support the clone carrying this T cell receptor (beta chain). Antigen unknown. There are 14 residues in the CDR3. V lost 5 bases, J lost 4 bases, and 6 bases stayed unmatched. CDR1 and CDR2 (germline): DFQATT, SNEGSKA (reference sequence). The data are from a study of T cells after yellow fever vaccination. Study observations and caveats: Highly abundant clonotypes carried over from the bulk population could end up in FACS-sorted repertoires as contaminants. Researchers noted that a small share of clonotypes showed up in both CD4 and CD8 compartments.

From the 5' RACE reads, TCRdb called clonotypes with MiXCR, one entry per CDR3 protein. Of hundreds of thousands of distinct CDR3 sequences detected, about 3.5% appear once; the ten largest clones hold roughly a quarter. The V gene is TRBV20-1, the J gene TRBJ2-2, with 8 bases matching TRBD1. The material sequenced was PBMCs, taken on the day of the yellow fever booster vaccination. This TCR came from a man aged 18 to 30 who received the YFV17D yellow fever vaccine. The CDR3 DNA sequence: TGCAGTGCTGCGGACAGGGCCGGCACCGGGGAGCTGTTTTTT. Amino acids: CSAADRAGTGELFF.